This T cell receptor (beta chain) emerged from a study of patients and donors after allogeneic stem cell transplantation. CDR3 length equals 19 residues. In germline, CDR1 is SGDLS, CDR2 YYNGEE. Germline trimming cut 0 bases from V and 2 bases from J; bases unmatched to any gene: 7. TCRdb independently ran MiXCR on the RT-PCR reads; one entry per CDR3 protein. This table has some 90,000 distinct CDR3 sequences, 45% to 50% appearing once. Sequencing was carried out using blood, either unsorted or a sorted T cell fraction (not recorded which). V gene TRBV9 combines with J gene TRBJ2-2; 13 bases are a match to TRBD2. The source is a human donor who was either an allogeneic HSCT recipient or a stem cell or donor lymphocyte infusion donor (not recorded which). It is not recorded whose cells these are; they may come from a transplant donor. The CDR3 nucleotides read TGTGCCAGCAGCGTAGTTCCCGGGACTAGCGGGGTTAACACCGGGGAGCTGTTTTTT. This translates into CASSVVPGTSGVNTGELFF.